This TCR beta chain comes out of a study of control samples from healthy donors and cancer patients. This clone was recorded once. Germline CDR1 and CDR2: SGHTA and FQGNSA. Germline trimming cut 1 base from V and 3 bases from J; bases unmatched to any gene: 7. This CDR3 comprises 17 residues. TCRdb keeps only in-frame clones here, not all; method: immunoSEQ multiplex PCR. The sample carries about 250,000 clones, more than 65% recorded once. This sequence originates from an older woman with lung cancer. The chain uses TRBV7-2 and TRBJ2-3; TRBD2 matches at 10 bases. The sample was PBMCs. CDR3 amino acids: CASSLGPSGSGTDTQYF. The CDR3 DNA reads TGTGCCAGCAGCTTAGGGCCTAGCGGGAGTGGGACAGATACGCAGTATTTT.